This note documents a single TCR beta chain sequence. The data derive from a study of blood T cell repertoires in COVID-19. Across the whole study: Researchers got acute and convalescent COVID-19 samples from the United States, Italy and Spain. Nucleic acid was either cDNA or gDNA, and it came from T cells, B-cell-depleted T cells, or PBMCs.

Authors' analysis steps: Scientists estimated how many nucleated cells there were by amplifying reference gene primers. Some clones are missing from TCRdb's copy, which holds only in-frame ones; the method was immunoSEQ multiplex PCR. Clone size and V and J calls were adopted from that table, with D and trimming inferred from the DNA. There are over 450,000 clones in the sample; roughly nine tenths occur only once, and roughly 0.92% lies in the top ten. The Seattle site enrolled patients during active infection and followed them longitudinally. With 5 bases removed from V and 3 bases from J, the gap between germline ends came to 15 bases. Germline V gene sequence: CDR1 MDHEN, CDR2 SYDVKM. The CDR3 is made up of 15 amino acids.

The source material was peripheral blood. V usage is TRBV28 and J usage is TRBJ2-3; the D gene is possibly TRBD2 (5 bases). The clonotype was recovered from a man aged 18 to 29 with COVID-19, enrolled during active disease. Here the CDR3 reads CASSGSLGQTDTQYF. The DNA for the CDR3 is TGTGCCAGCAGTGGGAGTCTGGGTCAAACAGATACGCAGTATTTT.